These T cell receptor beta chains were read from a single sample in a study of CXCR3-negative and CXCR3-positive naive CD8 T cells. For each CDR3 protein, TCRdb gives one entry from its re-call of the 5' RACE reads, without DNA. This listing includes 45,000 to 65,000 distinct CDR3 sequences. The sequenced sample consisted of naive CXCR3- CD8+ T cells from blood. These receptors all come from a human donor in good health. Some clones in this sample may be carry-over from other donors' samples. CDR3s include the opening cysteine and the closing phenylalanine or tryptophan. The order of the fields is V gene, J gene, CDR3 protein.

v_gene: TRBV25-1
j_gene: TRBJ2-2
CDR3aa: CASSDARAGELFF

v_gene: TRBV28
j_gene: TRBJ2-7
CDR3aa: CASSQRGGTDYEQYF

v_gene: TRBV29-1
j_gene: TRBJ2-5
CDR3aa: CSVDQSRGAGETQYF

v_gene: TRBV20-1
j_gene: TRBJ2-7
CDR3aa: CSARTREILAEQYF

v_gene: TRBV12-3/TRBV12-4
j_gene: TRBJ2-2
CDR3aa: CASSPRQEGTGELFF

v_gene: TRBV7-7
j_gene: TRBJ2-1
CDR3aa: CASSPLAGGGVSSYNEQFF

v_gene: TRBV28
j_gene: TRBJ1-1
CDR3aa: CASSSLGYTEAFF

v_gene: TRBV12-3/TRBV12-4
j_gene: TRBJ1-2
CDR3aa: CASSFTRDSGYTF

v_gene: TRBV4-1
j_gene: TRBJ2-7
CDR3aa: CASSQGTGVRFYEQYF

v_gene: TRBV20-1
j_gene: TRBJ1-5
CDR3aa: CSVTTPGTDYQPQHF

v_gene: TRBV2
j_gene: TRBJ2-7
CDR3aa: CASSEASGGYEQYF

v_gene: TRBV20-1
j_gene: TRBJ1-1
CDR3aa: CSARGPLTNTEAFF

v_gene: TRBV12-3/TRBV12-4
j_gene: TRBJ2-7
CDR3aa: CASSHFLAGPPYEQYF

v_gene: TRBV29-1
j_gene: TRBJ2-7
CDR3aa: CSVEDLTSGSYEQYF

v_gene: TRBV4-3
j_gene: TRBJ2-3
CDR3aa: CASSPIKAGQGTDTQYF

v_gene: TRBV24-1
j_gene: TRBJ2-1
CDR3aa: CATGLGGEQFF

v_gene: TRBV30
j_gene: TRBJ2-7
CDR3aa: CAWDSNSYEQYF

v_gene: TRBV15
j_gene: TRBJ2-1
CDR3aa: CATSREGNSLDNEQFF

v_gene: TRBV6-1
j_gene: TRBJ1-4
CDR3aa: CASSEMGAAGTVNEKLFF

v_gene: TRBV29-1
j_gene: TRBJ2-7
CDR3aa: CSVARDSRPYEQYF

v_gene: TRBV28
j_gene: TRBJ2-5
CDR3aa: CASRATDSPQETQYF

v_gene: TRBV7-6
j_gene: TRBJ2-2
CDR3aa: CASSPLGVSTGELFF

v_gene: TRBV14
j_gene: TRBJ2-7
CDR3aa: CASSSSGGLYYEQYF

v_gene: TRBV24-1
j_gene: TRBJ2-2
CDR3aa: CATSDSGQAGELFF

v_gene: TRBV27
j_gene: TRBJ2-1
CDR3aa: CASRVGRSSYNEQFF

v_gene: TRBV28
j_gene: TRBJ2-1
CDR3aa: CASGHLLAAYNEQFF

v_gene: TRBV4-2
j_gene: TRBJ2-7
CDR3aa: CASSQENQGSYEQYF

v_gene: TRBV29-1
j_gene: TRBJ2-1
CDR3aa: CSDSGIGGFINEQFF

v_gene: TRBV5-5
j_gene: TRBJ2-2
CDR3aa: CASTAAGGELFF

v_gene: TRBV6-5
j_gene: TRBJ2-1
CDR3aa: CASADSSSYNEQFF

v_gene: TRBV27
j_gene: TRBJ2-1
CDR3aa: CASSEWASAGDSQQFF

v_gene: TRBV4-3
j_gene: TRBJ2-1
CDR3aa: CASSFRTSNFEQFF

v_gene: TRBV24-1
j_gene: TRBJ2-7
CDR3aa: CATSDSNSGSYEQYF

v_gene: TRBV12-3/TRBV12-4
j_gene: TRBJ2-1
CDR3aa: CASSFPNPYNEQFF

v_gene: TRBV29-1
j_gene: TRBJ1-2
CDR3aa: CSVREPNYGYTF